The 18 T cell receptor beta chains in this list originate from one sample, sequenced in a study of T cell changes during pregnancy in multiple sclerosis. Using immunoSEQ multiplex PCR, the repertoire was profiled, and TCRdb retains in-frame clones only, with some absent. This table holds about 57,000 clones, 89% found once. This specimen consisted of peripheral blood, obtained after pregnancy. These receptors were collected from a female donor with multiple sclerosis, enrolled in a pregnancy study.

This clone has just a few counts. The rearrangement joins TRBV4-2 to TRBJ2-3, with D hard to call. V was pared by 1 base and J by 3 bases, with 5 bases between. The germline CDR1 and CDR2 sequences are LGHNA and YNFKEQ. The CDR3 consists of 13 residues. The CDR3 loop reads CASSQGVTDTQYF. The CDR3 DNA reads as TGTGCCAGCAGCCAAGGAGTGACAGATACGCAGTATTTT.

J is TRBJ2-5 and V is TRBV5-6; 8 bases agree with TRBD2. V trimming: 4 bases; J trimming: 5 bases; junction bases outside the gene matches: 10. The CDR3 consists of 15 residues. CDR1 is SGHDT, CDR2 YYEEEE, per germline. CDR3 in amino acids: CASSLGLASVETQYF. The CDR3 coding sequence is TGTGCCAGCAGCCTCGGACTAGCTTCCGTCGAGACCCAGTACTTC.

This clone has just one count. This chain uses TRBV7-2 with TRBJ1-6, with a weak D call TRBD1 (5 bases). Germline V gene sequence: CDR1 SGHTA, CDR2 FQGNSA. V gave up 2 bases and J gave up 18 bases, with 14 bases separating them. The CDR3 contains 12 residues. CDR3 loop: CASSLNRQVTHF. The CDR3 DNA is TGTGCCAGCAGCTTAAACAGGCAGGTTACCCACTTT.

The rearrangement joins TRBV5-1 to TRBJ1-4; D is unresolved. Germline-derived CDR1 and CDR2 are SGHRS and YFSETQ. The V end lost 0 bases, the J end lost 7 bases, and 16 bases lay between the germline ends. The CDR3 has 16 amino acids. CDR3 DNA: TGCGCCAGCAGCTTGGGTGGTGGCGCGGGGAGTGAAAAACTGTTTTTT. Its protein is CASSLGGGAGSEKLFF.

This chain connects TRBV28 to TRBJ2-3, with D perhaps TRBD2 (6 bases). CDR3 length: 13 residues. V was shortened by 9 bases and J by 5 bases, with 15 bases between the two germline ends. Germline CDR1 and CDR2: MDHEN and SYDVKM. Here the CDR3 DNA reads TGTGCCAGTCTGACTAGTTTGGGAGATACGCAGTATTTT. This encodes CASLTSLGDTQYF.

The chain recombines TRBV4-1 with TRBJ2-3, with TRBD2 identical over 11 bases. This CDR3 has 17 amino acids. The germline CDR1 and CDR2 sequences are MGHRA and YSYEKL. V lost 1 base, J lost 4 bases, and 7 bases stayed unmatched. CDR3 in DNA: TGCGCCAGCAGCCAAGTGAATAGCGGGGGGGCGGCAGATACGCAGTATTTT. Protein product: CASSQVNSGGAADTQYF.

The rearrangement uses TRBV7-2 and TRBJ1-2; 7 bases are a match to TRBD1. Trimming took 6 bases from V and 4 from J; bases not matched to a gene: 11. This CDR3 comprises 15 residues. Germline V gene sequence: CDR1 SGHTA, CDR2 FQGNSA. The chain's CDR3 is CASSPDRDSSYGYTF. CDR3 bases: TGTGCCAGCAGTCCTGACAGGGATAGTAGCTATGGCTACACCTTC.

The J gene is TRBJ2-2, the V gene TRBV19, with a weak D call TRBD2 (5 bases). This CDR3 region has 14 residues. The germline gives CDR1 LNHDA, CDR2 SQIVND (reference sequence). The V end was cut by 5 bases, the J end by 3 bases, with 10 bases between. The CDR3 DNA reads as TGTGCCAGTAGTCCTCGGAGGCACACCGGGGAGCTGTTTTTT. It specifies CASSPRRHTGELFF.

CDR3 region: CSVDPGSYYGYTF. CDR3 nucleotide sequence: TGCAGCGTTGACCCTGGGAGTTATTATGGCTACACCTTC. The chain links TRBV29-1 to TRBJ1-2; no clear D gene. CDR3 length equals 13 residues. CDR1 and CDR2 (germline): SQVTM, ANQGSEA. V was clipped by 3 bases and J by 5 bases, with 13 bases between them.

This chain uses TRBV15 with TRBJ2-3, with TRBD1 identical over 7 bases. V trimming: 3 bases; J trimming: 6 bases; junction bases outside the gene matches: 3. The germline V gene has CDR1 LNHNV and CDR2 YYDKDF (reference sequence). The CDR3 length is 13 residues. The CDR3 reads CATSRGTVDTQYF. The DNA for the CDR3 is TGTGCCACCAGCAGGGGGACAGTCGATACGCAGTATTTT.

This rearrangement joins TRBV27 to TRBJ2-3; D call uncertain. The CDR3 has 13 residues. Trimming stripped 4 bases from V and 1 base from J, with 6 bases between. The germline gives CDR1 MNHEY, CDR2 SMNVEV (reference sequence). The CDR3: CASSWQGTDTQYF. The DNA for the CDR3 is TGTGCCAGCAGTTGGCAGGGCACAGATACGCAGTATTTT.

The table lists this clone with a count of one. The J gene is TRBJ2-7, the V gene TRBV27; weak D call: TRBD1 (5 bases). The CDR3 totals 14 residues. The V end was cut by 1 base, the J end by 4 bases, with 11 bases between. Looked up from germline, CDR1 is MNHEY and CDR2 is SMNVEV (reference sequence). CDR3 bases: TGTGCCAGCAGTTTATGGCAGGGTGATTACGAGCAGTACTTC. Residues: CASSLWQGDYEQYF.

The rearrangement links TRBV30 to TRBJ1-3; D is unclear. CDR1 and CDR2 (germline): GTSNPN, SVGIG (reference sequence). With 2 bases removed from V and 0 bases from J, the gap between germline ends came to 17 bases. CDR3 size: 17 residues. The CDR3 sequence: CAWSFPRQALSGNTIYF. The CDR3 DNA is TGTGCCTGGAGTTTCCCTCGGCAGGCCCTCTCTGGAAACACCATATATTTT. The whole variable domain, filled in from reference TRBV30 and TRBJ1-3, reads SQTIHQWPATLVQPVGSPLSLECTVEGTSNPNLYWYRQAAGRGLQLLFYSVGIGQISSEVPQNLSASRPQDRQFILSSKKLLLSDSGFYLCAWSFPRQALSGNTIYFGEGSWLTVV.

The chain carries TRBV5-1 and TRBJ1-1; TRBD1 might be the D (6 bases). The CDR3 is 14 amino acids. Trimming stripped 3 bases from V and 0 bases from J, with 9 bases between. The V gene's germline CDR1 is SGHRS and CDR2 YFSETQ. CDR3 region: CASSSGQLNTEAFF. CDR3 nucleotides: TGCGCCAGCAGCTCCGGACAGCTGAACACTGAAGCTTTCTTT.

The chain has TRBV9 and TRBJ1-3, with 7 bases identical to TRBD1. V shed 3 bases, J shed 0 bases, and the junction held 9 bases outside the gene matches. This CDR3 is 17 amino acids long. The V gene's germline CDR1 is SGDLS and CDR2 YYNGEE. The CDR3 DNA reads as TGTGCCAGCAGCGACTGGGACAGCCCGCACTCTGGAAACACCATATATTTT. Protein sequence: CASSDWDSPHSGNTIYF.

The V call is TRBV14, the J call TRBJ1-4, with a tentative D call TRBD1 (6 bases). Germline V lookup: CDR1 SGHDN, CDR2 FVKESK. This CDR3 has 15 amino acids. V lost 4 bases and J 7 bases, leaving 16 bases between the germline ends. The CDR3 bases are TGTGCCAGCAGCCCTAGGTGGCAGGGGAGTGAAAAACTGTTTTTT. This codes for CASSPRWQGSEKLFF.

This clone was recorded once. This chain connects TRBV7-2 to TRBJ2-5, with 10 bases identical to TRBD2. The CDR3 has 15 residues. Germline trimming cut 0 bases from V and 7 bases from J; bases unmatched to any gene: 5. Looked up from germline, CDR1 is SGHTA and CDR2 is FQGNSA. The CDR3 sequence: CASSLAGPSGGTQYF. The CDR3 DNA reads TGTGCCAGCAGCTTAGCAGGGCCTAGCGGGGGGACCCAGTACTTC.

This rearrangement joins TRBV7-3 to TRBJ2-1; 10 bases map to TRBD2. This CDR3 has 15 residues. J gave up 3 bases and V 2 bases, and 1 base lay outside the gene matches. Germline values: CDR1 SGHTA, CDR2 FQGTGA. CDR3 in DNA: TGTGCCAGCAGCTTATCTAGCGGGGGCTACAATGAGCAGTTCTTC. The encoded protein is CASSLSSGGYNEQFF.